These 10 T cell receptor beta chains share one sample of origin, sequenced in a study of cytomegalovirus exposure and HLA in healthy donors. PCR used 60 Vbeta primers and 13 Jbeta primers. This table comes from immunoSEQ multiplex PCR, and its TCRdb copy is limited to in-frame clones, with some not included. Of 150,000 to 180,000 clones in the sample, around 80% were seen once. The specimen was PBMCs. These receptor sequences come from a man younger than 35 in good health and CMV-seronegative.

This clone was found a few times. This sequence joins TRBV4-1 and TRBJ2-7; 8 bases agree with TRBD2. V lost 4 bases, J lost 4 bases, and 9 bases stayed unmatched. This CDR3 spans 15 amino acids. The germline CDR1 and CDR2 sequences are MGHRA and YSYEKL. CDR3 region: CASSRAGGETYEQYF. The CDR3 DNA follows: TGCGCCAGCAGCCGCGCGGGGGGCGAGACTTACGAGCAGTACTTC.

The CDR3 DNA reads as TGTGCCAGCAGTCGAACAGGGGGGCTCTACGAGCAGTACTTC. Its protein product is CASSRTGGLYEQYF. This sequence joins TRBV27 and TRBJ2-7; 8 bases line up with TRBD1. In germline, CDR1 is MNHEY, CDR2 SMNVEV (reference sequence). V gave up 5 bases and J gave up 3 bases; unmatched junction bases: 6. The CDR3 length is 14 residues.

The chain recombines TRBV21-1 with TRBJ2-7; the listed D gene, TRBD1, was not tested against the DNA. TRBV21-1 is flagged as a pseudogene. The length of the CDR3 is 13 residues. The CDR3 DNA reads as TGTGCCAGCAGCAAAGGGGCCTCCTACGAGCAGTACTTC. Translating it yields CASSKGASYEQYF.

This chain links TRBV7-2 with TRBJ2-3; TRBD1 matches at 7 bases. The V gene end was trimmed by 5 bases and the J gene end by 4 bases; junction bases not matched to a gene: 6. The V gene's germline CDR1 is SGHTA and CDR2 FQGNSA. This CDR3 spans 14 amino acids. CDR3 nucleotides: TGTGCCAGCAGCGCCACACAGGGGCCAGATACGCAGTATTTT. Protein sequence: CASSATQGPDTQYF.

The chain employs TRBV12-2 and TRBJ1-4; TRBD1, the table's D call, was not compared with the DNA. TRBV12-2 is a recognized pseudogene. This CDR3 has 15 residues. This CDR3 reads CASRLGGRANEKLFF. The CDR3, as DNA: TGTGCAAGTCGCTTAGGGGGCAGGGCTAATGAAAAACTGTTTTTT.

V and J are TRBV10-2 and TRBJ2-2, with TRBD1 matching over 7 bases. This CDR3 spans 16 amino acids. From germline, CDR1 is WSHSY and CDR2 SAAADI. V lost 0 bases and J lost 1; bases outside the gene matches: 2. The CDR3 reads CASSESTGLNTGELFF. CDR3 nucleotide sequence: TGCGCCAGCAGTGAGTCGACAGGGCTGAACACCGGGGAGCTGTTTTTT.

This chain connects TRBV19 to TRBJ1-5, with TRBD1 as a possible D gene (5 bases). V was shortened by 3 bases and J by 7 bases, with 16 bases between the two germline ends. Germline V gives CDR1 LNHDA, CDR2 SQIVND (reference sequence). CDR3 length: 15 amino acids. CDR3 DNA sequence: TGTGCCAGTAGTATGCCAGGGCCCTTGGAACAGCCCCAGCATTTT. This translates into CASSMPGPLEQPQHF.

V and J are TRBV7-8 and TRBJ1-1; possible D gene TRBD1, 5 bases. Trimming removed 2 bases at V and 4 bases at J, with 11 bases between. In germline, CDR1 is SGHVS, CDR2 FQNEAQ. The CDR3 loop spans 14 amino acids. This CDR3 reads CASSLTGGATEAFF. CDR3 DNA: TGTGCCAGCAGCTTAACAGGTGGGGCCACTGAAGCTTTCTTT.

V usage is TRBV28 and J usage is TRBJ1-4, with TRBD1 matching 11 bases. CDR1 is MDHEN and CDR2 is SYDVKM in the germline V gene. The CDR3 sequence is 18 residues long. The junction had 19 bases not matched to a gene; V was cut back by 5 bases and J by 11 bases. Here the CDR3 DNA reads TGTGCCAGCAGTCCTTCCGGGACAGGGGGTAAATTGTCGGACAAACTGTTTTTT. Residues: CASSPSGTGGKLSDKLFF.

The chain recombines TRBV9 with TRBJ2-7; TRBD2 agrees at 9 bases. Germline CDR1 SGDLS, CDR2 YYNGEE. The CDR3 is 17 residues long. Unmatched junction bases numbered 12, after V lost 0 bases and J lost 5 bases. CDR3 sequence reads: CASSVEGLASGNDEQYF. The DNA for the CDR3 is TGTGCCAGCAGCGTAGAAGGGTTGGCTAGCGGGAACGACGAGCAGTACTTC.